These 22 T cell receptor beta chains came from one sample sequenced in a study of blood T cell repertoires in COVID-19. The assay was immunoSEQ multiplex PCR, and TCRdb's table has in-frame clones only and misses some. In the table there are tens of thousands of clones, 91% of which are singletons. The specimen was peripheral blood. The receptors were gathered from a man aged 60 to 75 with acute or convalescent COVID-19.

This clone was seen just once. V and J are TRBV9 and TRBJ2-7; 9 bases are shared with TRBD1. Germline V gene sequence: CDR1 SGDLS, CDR2 YYNGEE. This CDR3 is 16 amino acids long. V shed 3 bases, J shed 3 bases, and the junction held 10 bases outside the gene matches. CDR3 coding DNA: TGTGCCAGCAGCGCCGGGGACAGGGAGTGGGACTACGAGCAGTACTTC. Its translation: CASSAGDREWDYEQYF.

The rearrangement uses TRBV10-3 and TRBJ2-7; possibly TRBD2 for D (5 bases). V was pared by 6 bases and J by 0 bases, with 12 bases between. Per the germline V gene, CDR1 is ENHRY and CDR2 is SYGVKD. The CDR3 loop spans 14 amino acids. CDR3 DNA: TGTGCCATCAGCGCCATCGGGAACTCCTACGAGCAGTACTTC. Protein product: CAISAIGNSYEQYF.

This clone was detected only a few times. This chain links TRBV20-1 with TRBJ1-2, with TRBD1 as a possible D gene (5 bases). Trimming took off 7 bases at V and 7 bases at J, with 13 bases between the two ends. The CDR3 has 11 residues. Germline lookup yields CDR1 DFQATT and CDR2 SNEGSKA (reference sequence). The CDR3, as DNA: TGCAGTGTCCTCGGGAGGGGTGGCTACACCTTC. Translation gives CSVLGRGGYTF.

The rearrangement links TRBV7-9 to TRBJ2-7; TRBD1 matches 8 bases. The CDR3 spans 17 residues. Per germline, CDR1 SEHNR and CDR2 FQNEAQ (reference sequence). Germline trimming cut 5 bases from V and 4 bases from J; bases unmatched to any gene: 16. CDR3 loop: CASSPPLSDRVGYEQYF. The CDR3 nucleotides read TGTGCCAGCAGCCCCCCCCTGTCGGACAGGGTAGGGTACGAGCAGTACTTC.

The rearrangement uses TRBV28 and TRBJ1-2, with 10 bases identical to TRBD1. From germline, CDR1 is MDHEN and CDR2 SYDVKM. The CDR3 spans 16 residues. After removal of 4 bases from V and 5 bases from J, the junction contained 10 bases not matched to a gene. CDR3 in amino acids: CASSSISGTGAYGYTF. CDR3 DNA: TGTGCCAGCAGTTCTATTTCCGGGACAGGGGCATATGGCTACACCTTC.

V and J are TRBV4-3 and TRBJ2-5; maybe TRBD2 (5 bases). V gave up 1 base and J gave up 5 bases, with 14 bases separating them. CDR3 length: 15 residues. Germline CDR1 LGHNA, CDR2 YSLEER. CDR3 sequence reads: CASSQGTLEVETQYF. The CDR3 DNA reads TGCGCCAGCAGCCAAGGGACTCTAGAGGTGGAGACCCAGTACTTC.

V gene TRBV28 combines with J gene TRBJ1-3, with unresolved D. Trimming took 6 bases from V and 0 from J, leaving 12 bases between them. This CDR3 is built from 15 residues. CDR1 is MDHEN and CDR2 is SYDVKM in the germline V gene. The CDR3 DNA reads TGTGCCAGCAGGTTGCTGATGGCCTCTGGAAACACCATATATTTT. Translation gives CASRLLMASGNTIYF.

This chain joins TRBV5-4 and TRBJ2-2; 7 bases match TRBD2. The CDR3 runs to 17 residues. V was clipped by 5 bases and J by 4 bases; unmatched bases: 14. The germline V gene encodes CDR1 SGHNT and CDR2 YYREEE (reference sequence). The CDR3 is CASRPDPGGGITGELFF. CDR3 in DNA: TGTGCCAGCAGGCCCGACCCGGGGGGAGGGATCACCGGGGAGCTGTTTTTT. Full variable domain (remainder filled in from reference TRBV5-4 and TRBJ2-2): ETGVTQSPTHLIKTRGQQVTLRCSSQSGHNTVSWYQQALGQGPQFIFQYYREEENGRGNFPPRFSGLQFPNYSSELNVNALELDDSALYLCASRPDPGGGITGELFFGEGSRLTVL.

The V gene is TRBV11-1, the J gene TRBJ1-2; D not certain. Germline CDR1 reads SGHAT; CDR2 reads FQDESV (reference sequence). The CDR3 sequence is 15 residues long. V was clipped by 5 bases and J by 2 bases, with 15 bases between them. CDR3 protein: CASSRGGLTNYGYTF. CDR3 DNA: TGTGCCAGCAGCCGCGGAGGGCTTACGAACTATGGCTACACCTTC.

CDR3 in DNA: TGTGCCAGCAGGAGACTAGCGGGAGTAGCAGAGACCCAGTACTTC. It codes for CASRRLAGVAETQYF. V and J are TRBV13 and TRBJ2-5, with 12 bases fitting TRBD2. The germline CDR1 and CDR2 sequences are PRHDT and FYEKMQ (reference sequence). CDR3 length: 15 residues. After removal of 6 bases from V and 4 bases from J, the junction contained 6 bases not matched to a gene.

The chain links TRBV13 to TRBJ2-1; 10 nucleotides align to TRBD2. Germline CDR1 reads PRHDT; CDR2 reads FYEKMQ (reference sequence). V trimming: 1 base; J trimming: 1 base; junction bases outside the gene matches: 1. CDR3 length: 16 amino acids. CDR3 in DNA: TGTGCCAGCAGCTTAGAGGGACTAGCGTCCTACAATGAGCAGTTCTTC. This sequence encodes CASSLEGLASYNEQFF.

The chain carries TRBV6-1 and TRBJ1-5; D unresolved. Trimming removed 3 bases from V and 1 base from J, with 10 bases in between. The germline V gene has CDR1 MNHNS and CDR2 SASEGT. The CDR3 totals 15 residues. The CDR3 nucleotides read TGTGCCAGCAGTGATGGGGAGTGGAGCAATCAGCCCCAGCATTTT. Translated: CASSDGEWSNQPQHF.

The rearrangement joins TRBV6-5 to TRBJ1-5, with D unclear. Germline CDR1 reads MNHEY; CDR2 reads SVGAGI. The CDR3 sequence is 14 residues long. Trimming left V 10 bases short and J 2 bases short, with 15 bases between. CDR3 region: CATQESRGNQPQHF. Here the CDR3 DNA reads TGTGCCACTCAAGAGAGTCGGGGCAATCAGCCCCAGCATTTT.

This chain joins TRBV9 and TRBJ1-3; D is unresolved. CDR1 is SGDLS and CDR2 is YYNGEE in the germline V gene. Trimming stripped 2 bases from V and 2 bases from J, with 8 bases between. There are 14 residues in the CDR3. The chain's CDR3 is CASSVREAGNTIYF. The CDR3 DNA follows: TGTGCCAGCAGCGTGAGGGAGGCTGGAAACACCATATATTTT.

Written as DNA, the CDR3 is TGTGCCAGCAGTTACCCGGACAGGATTTCACCCCTCCACTTT. Amino acid sequence: CASSYPDRISPLHF. V gene TRBV6-6 combines with J gene TRBJ1-6; TRBD1 matches 7 bases. CDR1 and CDR2 from the germline V gene are MNHNY and SVGAGI (reference sequence). This CDR3 spans 14 amino acids. The trim removed 2 bases at V and 9 bases at J, leaving 4 bases unmatched.

V and J are TRBV7-8 and TRBJ2-7; 10 bases fit TRBD2. The germline V gene has CDR1 SGHVS and CDR2 FQNEAQ. The CDR3 runs to 16 residues. Losses at the gene ends were 4 bases for V and 3 bases for J; bases not matched to a gene: 9. CDR3 sequence reads: CASSSPGLAFGYEQYF. The CDR3 DNA reads as TGTGCCAGCAGCTCACCGGGACTAGCGTTCGGCTACGAGCAGTACTTC.

This clone was seen more than once but under ten times. CDR3 bases: TGTGCCTGGAACCCAGGGGGAGGTCTAACGAACACTGAAGCTTTCTTT. Its protein is CAWNPGGGLTNTEAFF. The chain links TRBV30 to TRBJ1-1; 7 bases align to TRBD1. This CDR3 spans 16 amino acids. J was trimmed by 1 base and V by 4 bases; bases with no gene match: 12. Germline values: CDR1 GTSNPN, CDR2 SVGIG (reference sequence).

This clone was observed a few times. The chain recombines TRBV20-1 with TRBJ1-2; 9 bases line up with TRBD1. CDR1 DFQATT and CDR2 SNEGSKA come from the germline V gene (reference sequence). The V and J ends lost 3 bases and 2 bases, in that order; junction bases with no gene match: 7. CDR3 length: 15 residues. The DNA for the CDR3 is TGCAGTGCTAGTGAAACAGACAGGGGGAACTATGGCTACACCTTC. It encodes CSASETDRGNYGYTF.

This clone was counted a few times. The chain recombines TRBV28 with TRBJ2-5; TRBD2 might be the D (5 bases). Per germline, CDR1 MDHEN and CDR2 SYDVKM. CDR3 size: 16 residues. The V gene lost 5 bases and the J gene lost 1 base, with 17 bases spanning the gap. The CDR3 region is CASSRPSVALQETQYF. DNA of the CDR3: TGTGCCAGCAGTCGACCTTCGGTAGCGCTCCAAGAGACCCAGTACTTC.

J is TRBJ1-4 and V is TRBV5-1; the D gene is possibly TRBD1 (5 bases). V was trimmed by 5 bases and J by 4 bases, leaving 9 bases between them. This CDR3 contains 13 residues. The germline CDR1 and CDR2 sequences are SGHRS and YFSETQ. The CDR3 spells CASRAGLNEKLFF. CDR3 DNA sequence: TGCGCCAGCAGGGCGGGGCTTAATGAAAAACTGTTTTTT.

The chain joins TRBV7-9 to TRBJ1-2; 9 bases are shared with TRBD1. The CDR3 is made up of 15 amino acids. The trim removed 0 bases at V and 6 bases at J, leaving 5 bases unmatched. Germline V gene lookup returns CDR1 SEHNR and CDR2 FQNEAQ (reference sequence). CDR3 sequence reads: CASSLAGGQGNGYTF. In nucleotides, the CDR3 is TGTGCCAGCAGCTTAGCGGGGGGACAGGGAAATGGCTACACCTTC.

The chain has TRBV6-4 and TRBJ1-5; tentatively, D is TRBD1 (6 bases). CDR1 and CDR2 (germline): MRHNA, SNTAGT. Trimming left V 2 bases short and J 7 bases short, with 9 bases between. CDR3 length equals 13 residues. The CDR3 spells CASSDEQGQPQHF. CDR3 DNA: TGTGCCAGCAGTGACGAACAGGGCCAGCCCCAGCATTTT.